Listed below are T cell receptor beta chains from one sample, sequenced in a study of blood T cells in healthy people across ages. MiXCR was run by TCRdb on the 5' RACE reads, yielding one entry per CDR3 protein. This table has some 1.7 million distinct CDR3 sequences, approximately 30% appearing once. Material: blood. These TCRs come from a young woman in good health. CDR3s include the opening cysteine and the closing phenylalanine or tryptophan. A D gene is named only where the DNA matches it firmly. Some rows have no size entry. The others give once, few or many, or a class for an expanded clone.

D gene,clone size,V gene,J gene,CDR3 protein,CDR3 DNA
TRBD2,many,TRBV6-1,TRBJ2-7,CASSDFSGIGYEQYF,TGTGCCAGCAGTGACTTTAGCGGGATAGGTTACGAGCAGTACTTC
.,few,TRBV5-1,TRBJ1-2,CASSLGEDYGYTF,TGCGCCAGCAGCTTGGGGGAGGACTATGGCTACACCTTC
.,few,TRBV4-1,TRBJ2-1,CASSHPEGGLYNEQFF,TGCGCCAGCAGCCACCCGGAGGGGGGTTTGTACAATGAGCAGTTCTTC
.,many,TRBV6-5,TRBJ2-7,CASSYSAGVSYEQYF,TGTGCCAGCAGTTACAGCGCAGGGGTCTCCTACGAGCAGTACTTC
.,many,TRBV7-2,TRBJ2-5,CASSFDGSRGQETQYF,TGTGCCAGCAGCTTCGACGGGAGCCGGGGGCAAGAGACCCAGTACTTC
TRBD2,.,TRBV20-1,TRBJ2-7,CSARRSGTRNYEQYF,TGCAGTGCTAGAAGGTCCGGGACTAGAAATTACGAGCAGTACTTC
TRBD1,.,TRBV7-6,TRBJ2-1,CASSLVTGDSSYNEQFF,TGTGCCAGCAGCTTAGTGACAGGGGATTCCTCCTACAATGAGCAGTTCTTC
.,.,TRBV25-1,TRBJ1-2,CASSESAAWGYTF,TGTGCCAGCAGTGAATCGGCCGCGTGGGGCTACACCTTC
TRBD2,many,TRBV10-3,TRBJ2-1,CAISDSASGRAVEQFF,TGTGCCATCAGTGATTCGGCTAGCGGGAGGGCGGTTGAGCAGTTCTTC
.,few,TRBV21-1,TRBJ2-1,CASSKAPGGGDNEQFF,TGTGCCAGCAGCAAGGCACCCGGAGGCGGGGACAATGAGCAGTTCTTC
TRBD1,few,TRBV28,TRBJ2-5,CASSFQGQGVGETQYF,TGTGCCAGCAGTTTTCAGGGACAGGGGGTTGGGGAGACCCAGTACTTC
.,few,TRBV20-1,TRBJ1-2,CSAQNPGTKANYGYTF,TGCAGTGCTCAGAACCCCGGGACAAAAGCTAACTATGGCTACACCTTC
.,few,TRBV5-1,TRBJ2-1,CASSVLASSNEQFF,TGCGCCAGCAGCGTATTAGCTTCTTCCAATGAGCAGTTCTTC
.,many,TRBV10-3,TRBJ2-1,CAITEFSYNEQFF,TGTGCCATCACCGAATTCTCGTACAATGAGCAGTTCTTC
.,.,TRBV7-9,TRBJ2-5,CASSLLGLRTQYF,TGTGCCAGCAGCTTACTGGGTTTACGGACCCAGTACTTC
.,.,TRBV5-4,TRBJ2-5,CASSLVQGRGETQYF,TGTGCCAGCAGCTTGGTCCAGGGGCGCGGGGAGACCCAGTACTTC
TRBD1,few,TRBV5-1,TRBJ2-1,CASSLSTGATNEQFF,TGCGCCAGCAGCTTGTCGACAGGGGCCACAAATGAGCAGTTCTTC
.,.,TRBV30,TRBJ1-3,CAWRVQGGKNTIYF,TGTGCCTGGAGGGTACAGGGAGGTAAAAACACCATATATTTT
.,.,TRBV11-2,TRBJ2-1,CASSRGRGIRDNEQFF,TGTGCCAGCAGCCGCGGCCGGGGGATCCGGGACAATGAGCAGTTCTTC
.,.,TRBV24-1,TRBJ2-5,CATSSTGTSQEAQYF,TGTGCCACCAGCTCGACAGGGACTTCTCAAGAGGCCCAGTACTTC
.,.,TRBV5-1,TRBJ1-5,CASSLGDGYQPQHF,TGCGCCAGCAGCTTGGGGGACGGCTATCAGCCCCAGCATTTT
.,.,TRBV4-3,TRBJ2-2,CASSQEAGFSGELFF,TGCGCCAGCAGCCAAGAGGCGGGATTTTCCGGGGAGCTGTTTTTT
.,.,TRBV12-3/TRBV12-4,TRBJ1-3,CASSLGQSGNTIYF,TGTGCCAGCAGTTTAGGACAGAGTGGAAACACCATATATTTT
.,many,TRBV6-5,TRBJ2-6,CASSYEGSGANVLTF,TGTGCCAGCAGTTATGAGGGCTCTGGGGCCAACGTCCTGACTTTC
TRBD2,few,TRBV5-1,TRBJ2-3,CASSLLAGEADTQYF,TGCGCCAGCAGCTTACTAGCGGGAGAAGCAGATACGCAGTATTTT
.,.,TRBV11-3,TRBJ2-1,CASSLDMSNEQFF,TGTGCCAGCAGCTTAGATATGAGCAATGAGCAGTTCTTC
.,.,TRBV20-1,TRBJ1-1,CSADLNTEAFF,TGCAGTGCTGATCTGAACACTGAAGCTTTCTTT
.,.,TRBV21-1,TRBJ1-1,CASSKLDRGARSTEAFF,TGTGCCAGCAGCAAACTGGACAGGGGCGCAAGGAGCACTGAAGCTTTCTTT
.,.,TRBV5-6,TRBJ2-5,CASSLWQVRGETQYF,TGTGCCAGCAGCTTGTGGCAGGTCAGGGGAGAGACCCAGTACTTC
.,many,TRBV3-1,TRBJ2-5,CASSQSGSQETQYF,TGTGCCAGCAGTCAATCCGGGAGCCAAGAGACCCAGTACTTC
.,few,TRBV12-3/TRBV12-4,TRBJ1-2,CASSFAGTKGGYTF,TGTGCCAGCAGTTTCGCGGGCACTAAAGGGGGCTACACCTTC
TRBD1,.,TRBV7-2,TRBJ2-3,CASTDRTGTDTQYF,TGTGCCAGCACGGACAGGACAGGCACAGATACGCAGTATTTT
TRBD2,.,TRBV7-2,TRBJ2-7,CASSPYSGRAGQYF,TGTGCCAGCAGCCCATATAGCGGGAGGGCGGGGCAGTACTTC
.,few,TRBV12-3/TRBV12-4,TRBJ1-2,CASSFGARSGGDNGYTF,TGTGCCAGCAGTTTCGGGGCACGCTCTGGCGGGGATAATGGCTACACCTTC
.,many,TRBV12-3/TRBV12-4,TRBJ2-2,CASSLRGELFF,TGTGCCAGCAGTTTAAGGGGGGAGCTGTTTTTT
.,.,TRBV20-1,TRBJ2-3,CSARRDGTQYF,TGCAGTGCTAGAAGGGACGGTACGCAGTATTTT
.,few,TRBV4-3,TRBJ2-1,CASSLSWLAPYNEQFF,TGCGCCAGCAGCCTGTCCTGGCTGGCCCCCTACAATGAGCAGTTCTTC
.,.,TRBV7-9,TRBJ2-1,CASTVVSVPNEQFF,TGTGCCAGCACCGTAGTTAGCGTTCCCAATGAGCAGTTCTTC
.,.,TRBV6-1,TRBJ2-7,CASSEAWGLGSYEQYF,TGTGCCAGCAGTGAAGCTTGGGGGCTCGGCTCCTACGAGCAGTACTTC
.,few,TRBV4-1,TRBJ1-5,CASSQDSAGLYQPQHF,TGCGCCAGCAGCCAAGATAGCGCAGGCCTTTATCAGCCCCAGCATTTT
TRBD2,.,TRBV7-3,TRBJ2-1,CASSTGTSKGNEQFF,TGTGCCAGCAGCACCGGGACTAGTAAGGGGAATGAGCAGTTCTTC
.,.,TRBV12-3/TRBV12-4,TRBJ1-2,CASSFNPSGAYGYTF,TGTGCCAGCAGTTTTAATCCCTCGGGCGCCTATGGCTACACCTTC
.,many,TRBV7-9,TRBJ2-1,CASSPPRNRSYNEQFF,TGTGCCAGCAGCCCCCCCCGGAATAGGTCCTACAATGAGCAGTTCTTC
.,many,TRBV7-2,TRBJ1-5,CASSLDSSNQPQHF,TGCGCCAGCAGCTTGGACAGTAGCAATCAGCCCCAGCATTTT
.,.,TRBV9,TRBJ2-3,CASSGLRGPDTQYF,TGTGCCAGCAGCGGACTACGGGGGCCAGATACGCAGTATTTT
.,few,TRBV5-6,TRBJ2-1,CASSLVHWGSRVNEQFF,TGTGCCAGCAGCTTGGTTCACTGGGGGTCTCGTGTAAATGAGCAGTTCTTC
.,.,TRBV4-1,TRBJ2-1,CASSQDRGTNNEQFF,TGCGCCAGCAGCCAAGATCGAGGGACAAACAATGAGCAGTTCTTC
.,many,TRBV20-1,TRBJ2-7,CSARDPAGPLYEQYF,TGCAGTGCTAGAGATCCGGCGGGACCGCTCTACGAGCAGTACTTC
.,few,TRBV28,TRBJ1-4,CASRGEATNEKLFF,TGTGCCAGCAGAGGGGAAGCAACTAATGAAAAACTGTTTTTT
TRBD1,few,TRBV20-1,TRBJ1-5,CSARARQGNNQPQHF,TGCAGTGCTAGAGCGCGACAGGGGAACAATCAGCCCCAGCATTTT
.,.,TRBV10-3,TRBJ1-2,CAISEGASGYTF,TGTGCCATCAGTGAAGGGGCAAGCGGCTACACCTTC
TRBD2,.,TRBV6-4,TRBJ2-7,CASSTLAGDYNEQYF,TGTGCCAGCAGTACTCTAGCGGGGGACTACAATGAGCAGTACTTC
.,.,TRBV3-1,TRBJ1-1,CASSQDQEYYTEAFF,TGTGCCAGCAGCCAAGATCAGGAGTATTACACTGAAGCTTTCTTT
.,many,TRBV18,TRBJ2-7,CASSPGQGSHEQYF,TGTGCCAGCTCACCAGGTCAGGGGTCCCACGAGCAGTACTTC
.,.,TRBV20-1,TRBJ2-3,CSAPPGDGLTDTQYF,TGCAGTGCTCCCCCCGGTGATGGGTTGACAGATACGCAGTATTTT
.,.,TRBV15,TRBJ1-2,CATSRAEGTFTNYGYTF,TGTGCCACCAGCAGAGCTGAAGGGACCTTTACAAACTATGGCTACACCTTC
.,few,TRBV7-6,TRBJ1-1,CASSLNPGRDTEAFF,TGTGCCAGCAGCTTAAATCCAGGCCGCGACACTGAAGCTTTCTTT
.,.,TRBV20-1,TRBJ1-1,CSARPRTEAFF,TGCAGTGCTCGGCCCCGGACTGAAGCTTTCTTT
.,.,TRBV5-6,TRBJ2-7,CASSLVVRTETYNEQYF,TGTGCCAGCAGCTTGGTGGTGAGGACAGAGACTTACAATGAGCAGTACTTC
.,few,TRBV7-9,TRBJ1-2,CASSLGGQPYGYTF,TGTGCCAGCAGCTTGGGAGGACAGCCCTATGGCTACACCTTC